This entry lists 27 T cell receptor beta chains sequenced from one sample in a study of OX40 agonist ivuxolimab in advanced cancers. Produced via immunoSEQ multiplex PCR; TCRdb's table is partial and in-frame only. The sample includes about 66,000 clones, 80% to 85% of them seen just once. The specimen was CD4+ or CD8+ T cells sorted from blood, collected in a trial of the OX40 agonist ivuxolimab. The receptors derive from an adult with an advanced solid tumor such as melanoma, head and neck, liver or kidney cancer.

Here the CDR3 reads CASSPQGLGTEAFF. The CDR3 coding sequence is TGTGCCAGCTCACCACAGGGTCTGGGTACTGAAGCTTTCTTT. This rearrangement joins TRBV18 to TRBJ1-1, with D hard to call. Germline V CDR1 and CDR2: KGHSH, LQKENI. The V and J ends lost 1 base and 5 bases respectively, with 11 bases between them. The CDR3 has 14 residues.

This sequence joins TRBV10-3 and TRBJ2-7; unclear D gene. This CDR3 contains 13 residues. The germline V gene has CDR1 ENHRY and CDR2 SYGVKD. The V and J ends lost 3 bases and 5 bases respectively, with 11 bases between them. CDR3 residues: CAISESGDDEQYF. Written as DNA, the CDR3 is TGTGCCATCAGTGAATCAGGAGACGACGAGCAGTACTTC.

The chain joins TRBV5-4 to TRBJ2-6; D call uncertain. Per germline, CDR1 SGHNT and CDR2 YYREEE (reference sequence). Trimming pared 0 bases from V and 0 bases from J, leaving 4 bases between. This CDR3 is 15 amino acids long. The chain's CDR3 is CASSLESSGANVLTF. The CDR3 DNA sequence: TGTGCCAGCAGCTTGGAGAGCTCTGGGGCCAACGTCCTGACTTTC.

This sequence joins TRBV7-3 and TRBJ2-3; D perhaps matches TRBD1 (6 bases). Trimming took off 3 bases at V and 6 bases at J, with 13 bases between the two ends. This CDR3 is 14 amino acids long. Germline CDR1 reads SGHTA; CDR2 reads FQGTGA. The CDR3 bases are TGTGCCAGCAGCTTTGACCGTACAGGGGATACGCAGTATTTT. This encodes CASSFDRTGDTQYF.

This clone was detected a few times. The CDR3 region is CASSSDRSTDTQYF. As DNA, the CDR3 is TGTGCCAGCAGCTCGGACAGGAGCACAGATACGCAGTATTTT. The V gene is TRBV7-8, the J gene TRBJ2-3; 7 bases agree with TRBD1. V gave up 4 bases and J gave up 0 bases; unmatched junction bases: 1. The CDR3 consists of 14 residues. Germline V gene data show CDR1 as SGHVS and CDR2 as FQNEAQ.

The rearrangement links TRBV5-6 to TRBJ1-2; 7 bases are a match to TRBD1. CDR1 is SGHDT, CDR2 YYEEEE, per germline. V shed 4 bases and J 8 bases; nucleotides not matched to a gene: 8. The CDR3 covers 13 residues. The CDR3 region has the DNA TGTGCCAGCAGCCTAGGGACAGAGAGAGGCTACACCTTC. Protein sequence: CASSLGTERGYTF.

The genes are TRBV4-2 and TRBJ1-4, with D possibly being TRBD1 (5 bases). The CDR3 has 16 residues. From germline, CDR1 is LGHNA and CDR2 YNFKEQ. V lost 4 bases and J lost 8, with 20 bases in between. CDR3 nucleotides: TGTGCCAGCAGCCCTAATCGGGGGGGGTATGAAGAAAAACTGTTTTTT. Translation: CASSPNRGGYEEKLFF.

V usage is TRBV6-1 and J usage is TRBJ1-2; D is unclear. CDR1 is MNHNS and CDR2 is SASEGT in the germline V gene. This CDR3 region has 15 residues. V was cut by 5 bases and J by 0 bases, with 13 bases left in between. The chain's CDR3 is CASSPTEAANYGYTF. As DNA, the CDR3 is TGTGCCAGCAGTCCGACGGAGGCAGCTAACTATGGCTACACCTTC.

The chain recombines TRBV9 with TRBJ2-5, with 10 bases fitting TRBD2. Germline trimming cut 1 base from V and 1 base from J; bases unmatched to any gene: 4. This CDR3 has 16 residues. CDR1 is SGDLS, CDR2 YYNGEE, per germline. CDR3 in DNA: TGTGCCAGCAGCGTAAATAGCGGGGGGTCCCAAGAGACCCAGTACTTC. Protein: CASSVNSGGSQETQYF.

The J gene is TRBJ1-5, the V gene TRBV19, with D unclear. With 3 bases removed from V and 1 base from J, the gap between germline ends came to 7 bases. The CDR3 sequence is 14 residues long. Germline loops: CDR1 LNHDA, CDR2 SQIVND (reference sequence). CDR3 DNA sequence: TGTGCCAGTAGTATCCTAGTCAGCAATCAGCCCCAGCATTTT. Its protein is CASSILVSNQPQHF.

J is TRBJ1-2 and V is TRBV28; D is perhaps TRBD1 (5 bases). CDR3 length: 14 amino acids. Germline-derived CDR1 and CDR2 are MDHEN and SYDVKM. Deletions cut 7 bases from V and 1 base from J, with 13 bases between. In nucleotides, the CDR3 is TGTGCCAGCATTACCGGGACGAATAACTATGGCTACACCTTC. Translation: CASITGTNNYGYTF.

The genes are TRBV7-9 and TRBJ2-1, with 10 bases identical to TRBD2. The CDR3 sequence is 15 residues long. V gave up 5 bases and J gave up 13 bases; unmatched junction bases: 14. Germline CDR1 SEHNR, CDR2 FQNEAQ (reference sequence). The CDR3 protein is CASSLLGSSGGFQFF. The CDR3, as DNA: TGTGCCAGCAGCCTACTGGGGAGTAGCGGGGGGTTTCAGTTCTTC.

The chain joins TRBV6-1 to TRBJ1-1; TRBD1 aligns across 10 bases. CDR1 MNHNS and CDR2 SASEGT come from the germline V gene. Trimming at V came to 3 bases and at J to 13 bases, leaving 8 bases not matched to a gene. The CDR3 contains 13 residues. The CDR3 nucleotides are TGTGCCAGCAGTGACAGGGACAGGGGTGGAGTTTTCTTT. Amino acids: CASSDRDRGGVFF.

A few counts support this clone. The chain joins TRBV6-1 to TRBJ1-3, with D possibly being TRBD1 (6 bases). Trimming took 4 bases from V and 5 from J, leaving 18 bases between them. Germline CDR1 MNHNS, CDR2 SASEGT. The CDR3 spans 16 residues. In DNA form, the CDR3 reads TGTGCCAGCAGTGGGACACAGGGAAATCGTAGAAACACCATATATTTT. This codes for CASSGTQGNRRNTIYF.

This chain connects TRBV5-4 to TRBJ2-1, with no clear D. CDR3 size: 16 residues. Trimming took off 0 bases at V and 1 base at J, with 11 bases between the two ends. Per the germline V gene, CDR1 is SGHNT and CDR2 is YYREEE (reference sequence). The CDR3 loop is CASSLANDGSYNEQFF. The CDR3 DNA follows: TGTGCCAGCAGCTTGGCCAACGACGGATCCTACAATGAGCAGTTCTTC.

This sequence joins TRBV20-1 and TRBJ2-1; no firm D call. Deletions cut 1 base from V and 7 bases from J, with 5 bases between. Germline V gene data show CDR1 as DFQATT and CDR2 as SNEGSKA (reference sequence). The CDR3 extends over 11 amino acids. Written as DNA, the CDR3 is TGCAGTGCTAGAGGAGATAATGAGCAGTTCTTC. Residues: CSARGDNEQFF.

The rearrangement uses TRBV30 and TRBJ1-1; D unresolved. CDR1 and CDR2 (germline): GTSNPN, SVGIG (reference sequence). The CDR3 sequence is 14 residues long. Trimming removed 1 base from V and 1 base from J, with 10 bases in between. As DNA, the CDR3 is TGTGCCTGGAGTGCTTACGATGAGAACACTGAAGCTTTCTTT. Protein: CAWSAYDENTEAFF.

V is TRBV18 and J is TRBJ1-5, with 8 bases matching TRBD1. With V trimmed by 0 bases and J by 7 bases, 5 bases remained unmatched. The CDR3 runs 15 residues. CDR1 is KGHSH, CDR2 LQKENI, per germline. The CDR3 sequence: CASSPPNRGTQPQHF. The CDR3, as DNA: TGTGCCAGCTCACCACCGAACAGGGGGACGCAGCCCCAGCATTTT.

By sample fraction, this clone is medium-sized. This chain links TRBV4-3 with TRBJ1-6; the D is unclear. The ends were cut back, 0 bases at V and 9 bases at J, with 9 bases in the middle. Germline lookup yields CDR1 LGHNA and CDR2 YSLEER. CDR3 length: 14 amino acids. The CDR3 protein is CASSQDGRGSPLHF. CDR3 nucleotides: TGCGCCAGCAGCCAAGATGGCCGGGGTTCACCCCTCCACTTT.

The J gene is TRBJ1-5, the V gene TRBV2; D might be TRBD1 (6 bases). V gave up 9 bases and J gave up 6 bases, with 21 bases separating them. This CDR3 has 15 residues. Germline CDR1 SNHLY, CDR2 FYNNEI. The CDR3 loop is CASGETGTWSQPQHF. CDR3 in DNA: TGTGCCAGTGGGGAAACAGGGACGTGGAGTCAGCCCCAGCATTTT.

This clone was detected once. The J gene is TRBJ2-4, the V gene TRBV6-1, with a tentative D call TRBD1 (6 bases). Germline V gene sequence: CDR1 MNHNS, CDR2 SASEGT. This CDR3 contains 13 residues. With 8 bases removed from V and 8 bases from J, the gap between germline ends came to 16 bases. CDR3 residues: CASEGRGVDIQYF. In DNA form, the CDR3 reads TGTGCCAGCGAGGGCAGGGGTGTAGACATTCAGTACTTC.

V is TRBV5-4 and J is TRBJ1-4, with 8 bases that match TRBD1. The CDR3 runs to 18 residues. V gave up 1 base and J gave up 0 bases; unmatched junction bases: 8. From germline, CDR1 is SGHNT and CDR2 YYREEE (reference sequence). DNA for the CDR3: TGTGCCAGCAGCTTGAAGGCAGGGGGCGCCCCAACTAATGAAAAACTGTTTTTT. Encoded protein: CASSLKAGGAPTNEKLFF.

The chain joins TRBV28 to TRBJ1-2; D remains unclear. The CDR3 has 15 amino acids. V lost 3 bases and J lost 0, with 11 bases in between. CDR1 and CDR2 from the germline V gene are MDHEN and SYDVKM. The CDR3 DNA sequence: TGTGCCAGCAGTTTGTCAGCGATTACTAACTATGGCTACACCTTC. It specifies CASSLSAITNYGYTF.

The chain employs TRBV19 and TRBJ1-2; 8 bases fit TRBD1. CDR3 size: 15 residues. Looked up from germline, CDR1 is LNHDA and CDR2 is SQIVND (reference sequence). The ends lost 3 bases at V and 8 bases at J; junction bases unmatched: 11. The CDR3, as DNA: TGTGCCAGTAGTATTGAGTGGCAGGGGGCTTTCGGCTACACCTTC. Protein product: CASSIEWQGAFGYTF.

The rearrangement uses TRBV6-1 and TRBJ1-1; D is perhaps TRBD1 (6 bases). Germline V gene data show CDR1 as MNHNS and CDR2 as SASEGT. The CDR3 contains 16 residues. V lost 4 bases to trimming and J lost 0 bases, with 15 bases between them. CDR3 residues: CASSVDRMPMNTEAFF. The CDR3 DNA is TGTGCCAGCAGTGTGGACAGAATGCCCATGAACACTGAAGCTTTCTTT.

V gene TRBV14 combines with J gene TRBJ2-5, with TRBD2 identical over 11 bases. The CDR3 has 17 residues. Per germline, CDR1 SGHDN and CDR2 FVKESK. Trimming took 4 bases from V and 5 from J; bases not matched to a gene: 12. CDR3: CASSPIGLAGRMETQYF. CDR3 nucleotide sequence: TGTGCCAGCAGCCCGATCGGACTAGCGGGTAGGATGGAGACCCAGTACTTC.

This clone is a singleton in its sample. This chain joins TRBV5-1 and TRBJ1-3; no reliable D call. Trimming took 3 bases from V and 0 from J, leaving 7 bases between them. The CDR3 loop spans 14 amino acids. Germline CDR1 SGHRS, CDR2 YFSETQ. The CDR3 nucleotides read TGCGCCAGCAGCTCGGGTGTCTCTGGAAACACCATATATTTT. This translates into CASSSGVSGNTIYF.